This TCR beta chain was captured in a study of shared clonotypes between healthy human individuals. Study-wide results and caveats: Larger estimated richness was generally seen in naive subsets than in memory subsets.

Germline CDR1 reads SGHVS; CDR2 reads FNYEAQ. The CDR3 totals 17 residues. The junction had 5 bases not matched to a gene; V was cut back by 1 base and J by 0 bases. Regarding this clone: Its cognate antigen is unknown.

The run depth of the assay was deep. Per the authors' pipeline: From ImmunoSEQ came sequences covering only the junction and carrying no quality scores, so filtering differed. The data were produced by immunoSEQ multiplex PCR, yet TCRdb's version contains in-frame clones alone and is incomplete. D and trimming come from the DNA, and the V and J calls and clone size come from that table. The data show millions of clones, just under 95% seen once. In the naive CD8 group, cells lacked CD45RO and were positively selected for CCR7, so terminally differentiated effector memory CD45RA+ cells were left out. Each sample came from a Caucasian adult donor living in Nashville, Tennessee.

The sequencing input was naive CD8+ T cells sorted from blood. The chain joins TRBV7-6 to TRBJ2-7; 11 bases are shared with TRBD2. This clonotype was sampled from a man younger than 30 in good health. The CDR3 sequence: CASSLETSGSLSYEQYF. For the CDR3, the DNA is TGTGCCAGCAGCTTAGAAACTAGCGGGAGCCTCTCCTACGAGCAGTACTTC.